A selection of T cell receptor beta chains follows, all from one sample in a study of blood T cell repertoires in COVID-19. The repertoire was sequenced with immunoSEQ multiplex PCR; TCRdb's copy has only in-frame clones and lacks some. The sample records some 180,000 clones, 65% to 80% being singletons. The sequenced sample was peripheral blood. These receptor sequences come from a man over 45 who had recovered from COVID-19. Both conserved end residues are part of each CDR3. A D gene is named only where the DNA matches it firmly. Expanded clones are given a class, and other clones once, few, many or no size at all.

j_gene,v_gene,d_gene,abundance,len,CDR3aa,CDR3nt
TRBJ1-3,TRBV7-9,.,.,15,CASRYDSPSGNTIYF,TGTGCCAGCAGATACGACAGCCCCTCTGGAAACACCATATATTTT
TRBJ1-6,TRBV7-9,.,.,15,CASSLVLQSNSPLHF,TGTGCCAGCAGCTTAGTCCTCCAGTCTAATTCACCCCTCCACTTT
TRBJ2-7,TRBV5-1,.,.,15,CASSPPYVSVHEQYF,TGCGCCAGCAGCCCGCCCTATGTAAGTGTCCACGAGCAGTACTTC
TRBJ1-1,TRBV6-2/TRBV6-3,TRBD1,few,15,CASSIHGTGGVSAFF,TGTGCCAGCAGCATCCACGGGACAGGAGGAGTCTCGGCTTTCTTT
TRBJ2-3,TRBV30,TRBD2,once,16,CAWSEGLAGKSDTQYF,TGTGCCTGGAGTGAGGGACTAGCGGGAAAGTCAGATACGCAGTATTTT
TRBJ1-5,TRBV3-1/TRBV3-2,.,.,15,CASSQDLRSEGPQHF,TGTGCCAGCAGCCAAGATTTGCGCAGCGAGGGGCCCCAGCATTTT
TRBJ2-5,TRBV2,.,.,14,CASRGAGWQETQYF,TGTGCCAGCAGGGGGGCAGGGTGGCAAGAGACCCAGTACTTC
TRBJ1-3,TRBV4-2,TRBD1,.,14,CASSQDRIGNTIYF,TGTGCCAGCAGCCAGGACAGGATTGGAAACACCATATATTTT
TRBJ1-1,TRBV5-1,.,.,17,CASSLSEGRTRDTEAFF,TGCGCCAGCAGTCTTTCGGAGGGAAGGACTAGGGACACTGAAGCTTTCTTT
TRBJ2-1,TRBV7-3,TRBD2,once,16,CASSSGSLAGGGEQFF,TGTGCCAGCAGCTCGGGTTCATTAGCGGGAGGTGGTGAGCAGTTCTTC
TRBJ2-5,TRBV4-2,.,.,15,CASSQESQGQKTQYF,TGTGCCAGCAGCCAAGAGTCCCAGGGCCAAAAGACCCAGTACTTC